These T cell receptor beta chains were read from a single sample in a study of cytomegalovirus exposure and HLA in healthy donors. Assay: immunoSEQ multiplex PCR; the TCRdb copy retains only in-frame clones and omits some. The sample holds some 190,000 clones; about four fifths are singletons and the top ten take 1.5% to 2%. Input material: PBMCs. The receptors were sampled from a man aged 35 to 55 in good health and CMV-seropositive. Both conserved end residues are part of each CDR3. The order of the fields is J gene, D gene, V gene, clone size, CDR3 protein, CDR3 DNA. A D gene is named only where the DNA matches it firmly. Clone size is stated in some rows and not others, as once, few, many or a class when expanded.

J gene: TRBJ2-1; D gene: TRBD1; V gene: TRBV4-3; clone size: once; CDR3 protein: CASSQEGTGVGNEQFF; CDR3 DNA: TGCGCCAGCAGCCAAGAAGGGACAGGGGTCGGGAATGAGCAGTTCTTC
J gene: TRBJ1-1; D gene: TRBD1; V gene: TRBV4-3; clone size: -; CDR3 protein: CASSQERQGYTEAFF; CDR3 DNA: TGCGCCAGCAGCCAAGAGAGACAGGGGTACACTGAAGCTTTCTTT
J gene: TRBJ1-5; D gene: TRBD1; V gene: TRBV6-5; clone size: -; CDR3 protein: CASSPRTGGQPQHF; CDR3 DNA: TGTGCCAGCAGTCCAAGGACAGGGGGTCAGCCCCAGCATTTT
J gene: TRBJ2-1; D gene: TRBD2; V gene: TRBV5-1; clone size: -; CDR3 protein: CASSSEAGVYNEQFF; CDR3 DNA: TGCGCCAGCAGCTCGGAAGCGGGGGTTTACAATGAGCAGTTCTTC
J gene: TRBJ2-7; D gene: -; V gene: TRBV27; clone size: -; CDR3 protein: CASSFRGYEQYF; CDR3 DNA: TGTGCCAGCAGTTTCCGGGGGTACGAGCAGTACTTC
J gene: TRBJ1-2; D gene: -; V gene: TRBV28; clone size: -; CDR3 protein: CASSPIPSRGYTF; CDR3 DNA: TGTGCCAGCAGCCCAATACCTTCACGGGGCTACACCTTC
J gene: TRBJ2-2; D gene: -; V gene: TRBV10-2; clone size: -; CDR3 protein: CASTVTGELFF; CDR3 DNA: TGCGCCAGCACTGTTACCGGGGAGCTGTTTTTT
J gene: TRBJ2-3; D gene: TRBD2; V gene: TRBV7-2; clone size: -; CDR3 protein: CASSPEPLAGVDTQYF; CDR3 DNA: TGTGCCAGCAGCCCAGAACCACTAGCGGGAGTGGATACGCAGTATTTT
J gene: TRBJ1-2; D gene: TRBD1; V gene: TRBV6-5; clone size: -; CDR3 protein: CASRRQGLDYGYTF; CDR3 DNA: TGTGCCAGCAGGCGACAGGGCTTGGACTATGGCTACACCTTC
J gene: TRBJ2-5; D gene: TRBD2; V gene: TRBV9; clone size: once; CDR3 protein: CASSVVSGLRGETQYF; CDR3 DNA: TGTGCCAGCAGCGTAGTCTCCGGCCTGCGGGGGGAGACCCAGTACTTC
J gene: TRBJ2-1; D gene: TRBD2; V gene: TRBV7-8; clone size: -; CDR3 protein: CASSSGTGGSKQFF; CDR3 DNA: TGTGCCAGCAGCTCCGGGACGGGGGGATCAAAGCAGTTCTTC
J gene: TRBJ1-1; D gene: -; V gene: TRBV2; clone size: -; CDR3 protein: CASKGWGTEAFF; CDR3 DNA: TGTGCCAGCAAGGGGTGGGGCACTGAAGCTTTCTTT
J gene: TRBJ1-1; D gene: -; V gene: TRBV11-2; clone size: -; CDR3 protein: CASSLDLVTIEAFF; CDR3 DNA: TGTGCCAGCAGCTTAGATCTCGTGACAATTGAAGCTTTCTTT
J gene: TRBJ2-2; D gene: -; V gene: TRBV9; clone size: once; CDR3 protein: CASSPLGLGAHGELFF; CDR3 DNA: TGTGCCAGCAGCCCCCTTGGACTGGGGGCCCACGGGGAGCTGTTTTTT
J gene: TRBJ1-5; D gene: TRBD1; V gene: TRBV5-1; clone size: -; CDR3 protein: CASSAGQGVGQPQHF; CDR3 DNA: TGCGCCAGCAGCGCGGGACAGGGGGTCGGCCAGCCCCAGCATTTT
J gene: TRBJ2-1; D gene: -; V gene: TRBV6-1; clone size: -; CDR3 protein: CASSLYNEQFF; CDR3 DNA: TGTGCCAGCAGTCTATACAATGAGCAGTTCTTC
J gene: TRBJ2-3; D gene: -; V gene: TRBV4-2; clone size: -; CDR3 protein: CASSQEQVSTDTQYF; CDR3 DNA: TGTGCCAGCAGCCAAGAGCAGGTGAGCACAGATACGCAGTATTTT
J gene: TRBJ2-7; D gene: TRBD2; V gene: TRBV7-2; clone size: -; CDR3 protein: CASSFGGGAYEQYF; CDR3 DNA: TGTGCCAGCAGCTTTGGCGGGGGGGCCTACGAGCAGTACTTC
J gene: TRBJ2-7; D gene: TRBD2; V gene: TRBV5-1; clone size: -; CDR3 protein: CASSLESGATNF; CDR3 DNA: TGCGCCAGCAGCTTGGAGAGCGGGGCTACGAACTTC
J gene: TRBJ2-7; D gene: -; V gene: TRBV5-5; clone size: few; CDR3 protein: CASSAVGGSYEQYF; CDR3 DNA: TGTGCCAGCAGCGCCGTAGGGGGATCCTACGAGCAGTACTTC